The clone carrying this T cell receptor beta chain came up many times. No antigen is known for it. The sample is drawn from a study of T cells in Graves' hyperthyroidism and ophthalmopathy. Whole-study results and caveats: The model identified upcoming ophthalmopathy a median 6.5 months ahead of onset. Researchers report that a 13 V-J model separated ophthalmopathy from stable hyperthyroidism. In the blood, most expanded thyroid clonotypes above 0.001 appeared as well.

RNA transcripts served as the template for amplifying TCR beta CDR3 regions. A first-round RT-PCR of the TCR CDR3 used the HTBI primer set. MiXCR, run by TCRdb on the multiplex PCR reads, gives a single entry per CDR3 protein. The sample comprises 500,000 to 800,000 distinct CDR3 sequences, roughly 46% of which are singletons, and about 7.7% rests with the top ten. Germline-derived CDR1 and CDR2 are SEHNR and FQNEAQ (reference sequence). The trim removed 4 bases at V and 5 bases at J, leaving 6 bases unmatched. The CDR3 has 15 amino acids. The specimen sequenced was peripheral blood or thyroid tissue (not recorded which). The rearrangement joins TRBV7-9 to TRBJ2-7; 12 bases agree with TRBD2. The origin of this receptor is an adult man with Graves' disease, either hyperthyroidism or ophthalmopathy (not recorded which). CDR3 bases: TGTGCCAGCAGCTCCTGGACTAGCGGGAAGGACGAGCAGTACTTC. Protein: CASSSWTSGKDEQYF.